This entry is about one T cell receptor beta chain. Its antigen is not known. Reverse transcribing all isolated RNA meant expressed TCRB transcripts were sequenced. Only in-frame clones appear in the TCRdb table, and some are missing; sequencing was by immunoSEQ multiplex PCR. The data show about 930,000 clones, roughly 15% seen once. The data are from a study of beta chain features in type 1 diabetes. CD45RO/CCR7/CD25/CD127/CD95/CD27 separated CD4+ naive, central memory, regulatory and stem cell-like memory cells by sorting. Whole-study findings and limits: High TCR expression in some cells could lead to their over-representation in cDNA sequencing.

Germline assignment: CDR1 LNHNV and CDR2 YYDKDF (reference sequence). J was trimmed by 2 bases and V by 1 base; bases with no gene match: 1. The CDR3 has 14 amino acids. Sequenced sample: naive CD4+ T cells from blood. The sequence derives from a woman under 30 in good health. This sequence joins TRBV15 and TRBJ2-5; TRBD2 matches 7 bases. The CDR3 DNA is TGTGCCACCAGCAGAGCTAGCGGACAAGAGACCCAGTACTTC. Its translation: CATSRASGQETQYF.